The sequence of this TCR beta chain was determined in a study of cytomegalovirus exposure and HLA in healthy donors (dated by TCRdb to 2016 to 2017). About the full investigation: In an earlier analysis of around 540 of the donors, approximately 300 Gb of sequence data and approximately 100 million unique TCR beta sequences from 150 million to 200 million T cells were reported. Around 330 gigabases of sequencing data and around 88 million unique TCR sequences made up an early release that covered roughly 670 HLA-typed donors. Among the roughly 400 genotyped donors, around 81% belonged to the genetic ancestry cluster associated with self-reported Caucasian donors. The study aimed to test whether signatures of past pathogen exposure could be identified by cataloging public T cell receptors. The T cell repertoires of under 750 subjects were profiled by immunosequencing and related to cytomegalovirus serostatus. Besides the first cohort of 550 to 750 subjects, a separate validation cohort made up of over a hundred different subjects was used. To predict cytomegalovirus infection status, the study combined high-throughput TCR immunosequencing, statistical association of individual TCRs with disease status, and machine learning. A later analysis re-analyzed previously published TCR beta repertoires from 500 to 700 donors and added high-resolution HLA genotyping to study TCR occurrence patterns. The later analysis used no new phenotypic data to find candidate immune exposures, relying instead on TCR beta sequences and their occurrence across donors. In an earlier analysis of 550 to 700 of the donors, high-throughput TCR beta sequencing was used to judge whether each TCR beta V gene segment behaved as functional or pseudogenic. Donor age, sex, ethnicity and CMV serostatus were collected together with the repertoire data. A later genetic analysis took genome-wide SNP genotypes for about three fifths of the 666 donors and used that subset as a discovery cohort. All discovery cohort repertoires had been generated using a single sequencing platform. HLA typing included class I and class II loci at four-digit resolution. Typing coverage varied by locus: roughly 620-640 donors for A, B, C, DRB1 and DQB1; roughly 510 for DQA1; some 610 for DPA1; approximately 450 for DPB1. Four to six DR-DQ haplotypes were handled as single units for association and clustering, since linkage in the cohort was strong. On average, roughly 200,000 unique TCR beta nucleotide sequences were sequenced per donor among 398 genotyped donors of the cohort, with roughly 18% of those sequences being non-productive.

The germline V gene supplies CDR1 SGDLS and CDR2 YYNGEE. Deletion took 0 bases off V and 3 bases off J, with a span of 15 bases between the germline ends. The CDR3 has 17 amino acids, counting the end cysteine and phenylalanine. The sequence is cut down to CDR3 DNA, 51 bases in frame from base 1. The cohort was made up of roughly 670 healthy bone marrow donors. Cohort members were all nominally healthy when sampled, although unrecorded immune exposures were likely present. The donor tested CMV seropositive, placing the donor among the roughly 270 seropositive members of the cohort. Each donor provided a peripheral blood sample, and peripheral blood mononuclear cells were used for TCR beta sequencing. Genomic DNA extraction from the blood cell samples was performed with the Qiagen DNeasy Blood Extraction Kit. The method behind the library was the immunoSEQ multiplex PCR assay. For the multiplex PCR, a mixture combining 60 forward primers for TCR Vbeta segments and 13 reverse primers for TCR Jbeta segments was used. The CDR3 region of rearranged TCR beta genes was amplified from genomic DNA with a multiplex PCR assay. The amplified TCR beta libraries were sequenced on the Illumina HiSeq System as 87-base-pair reads. Regarding the original processing steps: In a later analysis, tens of millions of unique TCR beta chains were counted across the approximately 670 repertoires, and around 10 million of these chains were shared by at least two donors. Raw reads were error-corrected and collapsed into unique sequences by a nearest-neighbor algorithm in which closely related sequences were merged to remove PCR and sequencing errors. V, D and J gene segments were assigned by aligning CDR3 sequences to IMGT reference sequences. For a sequence to be retained, at least a six-nucleotide match to both a V gene segment and a J gene segment was required. Rearrangements were called productive when the CDR3 lacked stop codons and stayed in frame with V and J; all others were non-productive. Following IMGT convention, CDR3 was defined as the stretch from the second conserved V-encoded cysteine to the conserved J-encoded phenylalanine. Sequences without an unambiguous match to a single V gene segment were excluded from the earlier analysis of over 500 of the donors. An earlier analysis of 450 to 650 of the donors called V segments functional above 56.7% productive rearrangements and segregating when the between-donor standard deviation exceeded 5%. A statistical classification framework was developed to diagnose cytomegalovirus status using the catalog of TCR beta chain sequences. V and J gene assignment, in a later analysis, came from comparing TCR nucleotide sequences with IMGT/GENE-DB human TR gene sequences. In a later analysis, CDR3 sequences and most-parsimonious VDJ recombination scenarios were assigned using the TCRdist pipeline. A later analysis defined each TCR beta chain by its CDR3 amino acid sequence plus V-gene family, and excluded reads lacking a unique V-gene family. A later analysis removed 550 to 650 highly shared, low-generation-probability nucleotide sequences to deal with suspected cross-contamination and a sequencing artifact. In a later analysis, a clonal expansion index for each public chain was calculated from normalized within-repertoire ranks of inferred template counts. In a later analysis, generation probabilities were computed using a VDJ recombination model fitted to out-of-frame rearrangements, and the results were checked against IGoR. Hypergeometric tests were used in a later analysis to score TCR-TCR, TCR-HLA and TCR-CMV co-occurrence, with a repertoire-size bias correction applied to the TCR pairs. False discovery rates were estimated in a later analysis by permuting HLA or CMV assignments 20 times. In a later analysis, co-occurring TCRs were grouped using DBSCAN, with TCRdist sequence similarity added in when clustering inside HLA-allele-positive subsets. Repertoires with fewer than 30,000 or more than 120,000 public chains, plus five repertoires with anomalous nucleotide sharing, were excluded from co-occurrence clustering. TCRdb's version of the immuneACCESS table is confined to in-frame rearrangements and falls short of the full clone set. An unresolved V gene accounts for under half of the shortfall where checked; the remainder is of unknown origin. The V and J calls and clone size come from that table; D and trimming were worked out from the DNA. The sample table holds 50,000 or so clones, of which 81% were seen once. The ten largest make up around 2.5% of the sample.

A remark on this clone: Its antigen remains undetermined. No base quality information exists; no much larger clone differs at one position.

The investigation overall reported the following: According to a later analysis, TCR association rates differed among HLA loci, with DRB1 alleles showing the most associated TCRs and HLA-C alleles showing the fewest. In a later analysis, most CMV-associated TCR beta chains were found to appear HLA-restricted, with HLA associations seemingly driven largely by CMV exposure. Because counts were too low, roughly 16 rarely observed V segments, including chromosome 9 orphons, were excluded from the earlier analysis of some 590 of the donors. In this cohort, only TCR beta chains were sequenced, and detectable features were limited by the absence of alpha or paired-chain data. Broadly in line with IMGT annotations, most TCR beta V segments showed up in productive rearrangements about 87% or about 30% of the time in an earlier analysis of several hundred of the donors. Most TCR sequences were seen in very few donors, while some public TCRs were found in many individuals. At a false discovery rate of 0.05, a later analysis linked 16,951 TCR beta sequences to specific HLA alleles. Correlated functional status among segregating V segments might reflect linkage disequilibrium, but an unknown experimental factor could not be ruled out. Some IMGT-functional V segments, including TRBV6-2 and TRBV6-3, could not be told apart with the 87-base-pair reads, so those segments were excluded. A later analysis found that HLA-associated TCR beta chains were more clonally expanded and had lower generation probabilities than equally common non-associated chains. A further reported finding was that TCR beta sequences accurately predicted the HLA-A and HLA-B alleles for most subjects in the first cohort. A later genetic analysis associated a missense DCLRE1C variant with V-gene and J-gene trimming of TCR beta chains, and an independent cohort replicated the association. In vitro tests confirmed that a few of the cytomegalovirus-associated TCR beta chains recognize cytomegalovirus antigens. A later genetic analysis reported fewer N-insertions in productive TCRs among donors in an Asian-associated ancestry cluster than the approximately 670-donor mean. It was suggested by the authors that the approach could potentially be generalized to other disease states and immunological phenotypes. Strong co-occurrence of HLA alleles, especially DR and DQ, made assigning TCR associations to individual alleles difficult. In the study, 150 to 200 TCR beta chains were listed as associated with cytomegalovirus. Cytomegalovirus status was reported to be diagnosed by the classifier with high specificity and sensitivity in both the original and validation cohorts. Roughly uniform sequencing depth across donors was assumed in presence/absence analyses, although this assumption may not hold. According to a later analysis, parvovirus B19, influenza, CMV and Epstein-Barr virus appeared linked to several top co-occurrence clusters. The sequencing pipeline was judged likely to have produced a cluster of highly shared sequence variants as a technical artifact. The only immune exposure information available for the cohort was CMV serostatus. Because HLA typing was missing for some donors at each locus, association tests included only the typed subset.

The chain couples TRBV9 to TRBJ2-2; D gene: possibly TRBD2, on 6 matching bases. Material: PBMCs. The source of this sequence is a boy aged 10-17 years in good health and CMV-seropositive. The sequence in DNA is TGTGCCAGCAGCGTAGCGCTTGAGCGGGCAGACACCGGGGAGCTGTTTTTT. This yields the protein CASSVALERADTGELFF. With the rest looked up from the reference TRBV9 and TRBJ2-2 genes rather than sequenced, the full variable domain is DSGVTQTPKHLITATGQRVTLRCSPRSGDLSVYWYQQSLDQGLQFLIQYYNGEERAKGNILERFSAQQFPDLHSELNLSSLELGDSALYFCASSVALERADTGELFFGEGSRLTVL.